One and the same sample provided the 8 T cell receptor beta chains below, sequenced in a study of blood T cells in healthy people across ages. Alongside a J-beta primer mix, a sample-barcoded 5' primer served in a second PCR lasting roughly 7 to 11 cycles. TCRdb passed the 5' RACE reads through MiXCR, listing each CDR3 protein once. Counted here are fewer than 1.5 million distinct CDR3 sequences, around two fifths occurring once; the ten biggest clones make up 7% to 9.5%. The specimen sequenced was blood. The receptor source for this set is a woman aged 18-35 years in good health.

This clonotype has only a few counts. CDR3 loop: CASSQDRTYGYTF. CDR3 in DNA: TGCGCCAGCAGCCAAGATCGCACCTATGGCTACACCTTC. The chain has TRBV4-1 and TRBJ1-2; D remains ambiguous. Trimming stripped 0 bases from V and 4 bases from J, with 6 bases between. Germline V gene data show CDR1 as MGHRA and CDR2 as YSYEKL. This CDR3 spans 13 amino acids.

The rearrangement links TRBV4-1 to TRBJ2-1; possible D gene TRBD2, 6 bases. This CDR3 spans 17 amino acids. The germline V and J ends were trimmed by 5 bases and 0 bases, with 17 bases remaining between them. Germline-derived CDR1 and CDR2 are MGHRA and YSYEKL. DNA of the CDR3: TGCGCCAGCAGCAAGACTGCCAGACTAGACTCCTACAATGAGCAGTTCTTC. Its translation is CASSKTARLDSYNEQFF.

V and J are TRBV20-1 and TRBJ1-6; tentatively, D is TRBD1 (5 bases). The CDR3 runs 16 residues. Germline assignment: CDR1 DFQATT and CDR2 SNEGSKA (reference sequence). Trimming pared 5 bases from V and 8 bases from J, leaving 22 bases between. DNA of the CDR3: TGCAGTGCTCGGGACGGAACGACCGGAGGGTATTCACCCCTCCACTTT. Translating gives CSARDGTTGGYSPLHF.

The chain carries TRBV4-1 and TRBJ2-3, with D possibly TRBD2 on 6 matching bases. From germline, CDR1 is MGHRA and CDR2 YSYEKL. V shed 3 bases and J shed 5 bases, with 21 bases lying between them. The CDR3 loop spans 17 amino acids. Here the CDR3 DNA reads TGCGCCAGCAGCCAGTTCCCCGGGACTTCCATGGGAGATACGCAGTATTTT. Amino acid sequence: CASSQFPGTSMGDTQYF.

The CDR3 nucleotides read TGCAGTGCTAGAGATTTGCGGGGGATGGTCTCAGAGACCCAGTACTTC. Translating gives CSARDLRGMVSETQYF. This chain links TRBV20-1 with TRBJ2-5, with 7 bases aligning to TRBD2. The CDR3 spans 16 residues. Germline V gives CDR1 DFQATT, CDR2 SNEGSKA (reference sequence). The J segment lost 4 bases and the V segment lost 0 bases, leaving 11 bases of the junction unmatched.

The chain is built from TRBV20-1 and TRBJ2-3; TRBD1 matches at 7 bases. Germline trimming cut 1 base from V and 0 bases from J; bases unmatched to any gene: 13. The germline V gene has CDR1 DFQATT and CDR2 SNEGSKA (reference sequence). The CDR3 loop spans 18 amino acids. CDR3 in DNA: TGCAGTGCTAGAGCCCTTTCCGGGACAGAGGCTAGCACAGATACGCAGTATTTT. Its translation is CSARALSGTEASTDTQYF.

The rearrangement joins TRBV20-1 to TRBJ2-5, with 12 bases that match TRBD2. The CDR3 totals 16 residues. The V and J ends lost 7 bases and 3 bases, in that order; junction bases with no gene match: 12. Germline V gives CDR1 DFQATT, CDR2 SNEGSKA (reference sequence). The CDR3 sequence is CSVSILAGGFEETQYF. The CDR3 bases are TGCAGTGTTAGTATACTAGCGGGGGGCTTCGAAGAGACCCAGTACTTC.

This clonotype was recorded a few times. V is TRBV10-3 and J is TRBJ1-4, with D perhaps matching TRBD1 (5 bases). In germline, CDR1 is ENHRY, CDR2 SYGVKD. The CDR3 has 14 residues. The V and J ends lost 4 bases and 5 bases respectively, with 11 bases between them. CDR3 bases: TGTGCCATCAGTGCGGGGGGGTCGAATGAAAAACTGTTTTTT. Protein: CAISAGGSNEKLFF.